The next 9 T cell receptor beta chains were all read from a single sample in a study of T cell changes during pregnancy in multiple sclerosis. Generated by immunoSEQ multiplex PCR, the TCRdb table keeps only in-frame clones and is missing some. The data hold 45,000 to 50,000 clones, with under 95% observed a single time. Sequencing was performed on CD8+ T cells from peripheral blood mononuclear cells, taken before pregnancy. These receptors all come from a female donor with multiple sclerosis, enrolled in a pregnancy study.

The V gene is TRBV6-1, the J gene TRBJ2-1, with D tentatively TRBD2 (5 bases). V was cut by 4 bases and J by 2 bases, with 9 bases left in between. Germline lookup yields CDR1 MNHNS and CDR2 SASEGT. The CDR3 is 14 amino acids. CDR3 DNA sequence: TGTGCCAGCAGTGGCCCGGGGACCTACAATGAGCAGTTCTTC. Its protein product is CASSGPGTYNEQFF.

The V call is TRBV9, the J call TRBJ2-3, with 9 bases that match TRBD1. With 5 bases clipped from V and 4 bases from J, the junction kept 8 bases outside the gene matches. CDR1 and CDR2 (germline): SGDLS, YYNGEE. The CDR3 runs to 15 residues. CDR3 in DNA: TGTGCCAGCAGTTCCGGGACAGGGTTCGCAGATACGCAGTATTTT. Its protein is CASSSGTGFADTQYF.

The chain combines TRBV19 with TRBJ2-1; 7 bases align to TRBD2. Germline V gene lookup returns CDR1 LNHDA and CDR2 SQIVND (reference sequence). CDR3 length: 14 amino acids. Losses at the gene ends were 1 base for V and 5 bases for J; bases not matched to a gene: 2. CDR3: CASSIAGGDNEQFF. In nucleotides, the CDR3 is TGTGCCAGTAGTATAGCGGGAGGAGACAATGAGCAGTTCTTC.

The V call is TRBV28, the J call TRBJ2-3, with a weak D call TRBD1 (6 bases). Germline V lookup: CDR1 MDHEN, CDR2 SYDVKM. V was cut by 5 bases and J by 1 base, with 19 bases left in between. This CDR3 is built from 17 residues. The CDR3 region has the DNA TGTGCCAGCAGTACGTCTAGGGACACGGTCCGCACAGATACGCAGTATTTT. It codes for CASSTSRDTVRTDTQYF.

V is TRBV6-5 and J is TRBJ2-5, with TRBD1 matching 7 bases. The CDR3 is made up of 13 amino acids. Trimming at V came to 2 bases and at J to 3 bases, leaving 0 bases not matched to a gene. Per the germline V gene, CDR1 is MNHEY and CDR2 is SVGAGI. The CDR3: CASSYGTEETQYF. DNA for the CDR3: TGTGCCAGCAGTTACGGGACAGAAGAGACCCAGTACTTC.

The chain combines TRBV5-4 with TRBJ2-1; TRBD2 matches 7 bases. Trimming removed 4 bases from V and 0 bases from J; junction bases left unmatched: 10. The CDR3 has 17 residues. Germline CDR1 and CDR2: SGHNT and YYREEE (reference sequence). The CDR3: CASSGGRVRGSYNEQFF. Written as DNA, the CDR3 is TGTGCCAGCAGCGGGGGGAGGGTAAGAGGCTCCTACAATGAGCAGTTCTTC.

This chain links TRBV4-1 with TRBJ1-4, with D tentatively TRBD1 (5 bases). CDR1 is MGHRA and CDR2 is YSYEKL in the germline V gene. Trimming cost V 0 bases and J 0 bases, with 14 bases left between them. The CDR3 extends over 18 amino acids. The CDR3 nucleotides read TGCGCCAGCAGCCAAGAGGGGTTCGGGGGAACAACTAATGAAAAACTGTTTTTT. Translated, it gives CASSQEGFGGTTNEKLFF.

The J gene is TRBJ2-7, the V gene TRBV11-2; TRBD2 aligns across 10 bases. CDR1 and CDR2 from the germline V gene are SGHAT and FQNNGV. This CDR3 comprises 14 residues. V dropped 8 bases and J dropped 7; count of bases not matched to a gene: 11. For the CDR3, the DNA is TGTGCCAGCGGCACCGGACTAGCGGCCGATGAGCAGTACTTC. Translating gives CASGTGLAADEQYF.

J is TRBJ1-2 and V is TRBV4-3; D not resolved. CDR3 length: 18 residues. Trimming pared 0 bases from V and 3 bases from J, leaving 20 bases between. Germline V gene sequence: CDR1 LGHNA, CDR2 YSLEER. The CDR3 loop is CASSQEGPEEGSYYGYTF. The CDR3 nucleotides are TGCGCCAGCAGCCAAGAAGGTCCTGAAGAGGGCAGTTACTATGGCTACACCTTC.